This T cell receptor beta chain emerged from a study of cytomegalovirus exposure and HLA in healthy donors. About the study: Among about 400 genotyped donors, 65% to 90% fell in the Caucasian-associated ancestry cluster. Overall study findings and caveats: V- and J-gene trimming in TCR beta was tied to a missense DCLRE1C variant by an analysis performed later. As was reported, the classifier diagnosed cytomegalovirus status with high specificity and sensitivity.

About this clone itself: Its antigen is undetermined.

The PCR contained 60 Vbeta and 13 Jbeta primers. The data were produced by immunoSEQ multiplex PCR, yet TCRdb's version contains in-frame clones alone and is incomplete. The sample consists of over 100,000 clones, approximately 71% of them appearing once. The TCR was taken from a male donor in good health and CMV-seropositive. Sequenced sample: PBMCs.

The CDR3 nucleotides read TGTGCCAGCAGCCCGGACAGGTTCTATGGCTACACCTTC. Its protein product is CASSPDRFYGYTF. V gene TRBV27 combines with J gene TRBJ1-2, with 7 bases fitting TRBD1. The ends lost 6 bases at V and 4 bases at J; junction bases unmatched: 5. The CDR3 has 13 amino acids. The V gene's germline CDR1 is MNHEY and CDR2 SMNVEV (reference sequence).